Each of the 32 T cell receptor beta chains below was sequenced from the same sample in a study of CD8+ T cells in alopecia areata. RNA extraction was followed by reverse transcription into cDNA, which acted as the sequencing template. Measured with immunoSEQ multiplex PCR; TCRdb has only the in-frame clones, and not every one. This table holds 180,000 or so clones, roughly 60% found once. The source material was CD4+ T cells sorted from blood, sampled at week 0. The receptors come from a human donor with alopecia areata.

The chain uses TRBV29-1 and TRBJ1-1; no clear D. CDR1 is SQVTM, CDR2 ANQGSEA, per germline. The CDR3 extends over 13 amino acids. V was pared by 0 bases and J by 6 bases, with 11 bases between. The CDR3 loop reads CSVEDRREAEAFF. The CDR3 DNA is TGCAGCGTTGAAGATCGGAGGGAGGCTGAAGCTTTCTTT.

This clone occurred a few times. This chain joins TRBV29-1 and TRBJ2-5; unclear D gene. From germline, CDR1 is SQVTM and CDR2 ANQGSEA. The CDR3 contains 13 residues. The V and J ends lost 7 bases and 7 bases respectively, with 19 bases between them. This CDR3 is CSARAASLGTQYF. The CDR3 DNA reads TGCAGCGCCCGCGCGGCGTCGTTAGGGACCCAGTACTTC.

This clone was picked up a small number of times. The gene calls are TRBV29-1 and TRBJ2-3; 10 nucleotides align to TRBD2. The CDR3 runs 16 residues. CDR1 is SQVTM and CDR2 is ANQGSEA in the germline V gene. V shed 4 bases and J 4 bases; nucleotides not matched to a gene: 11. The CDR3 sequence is CSVVSSGGARADTQYF. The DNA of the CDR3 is TGCAGCGTTGTTTCCAGCGGGGGGGCGAGGGCAGATACGCAGTATTTT.

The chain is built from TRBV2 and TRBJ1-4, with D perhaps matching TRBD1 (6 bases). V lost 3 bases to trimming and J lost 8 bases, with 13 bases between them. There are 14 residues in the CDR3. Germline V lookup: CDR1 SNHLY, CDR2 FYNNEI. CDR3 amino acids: CASSEQTGLEKLFF. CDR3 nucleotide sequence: TGTGCCAGCAGTGAGCAGACAGGACTGGAAAAACTGTTTTTT.

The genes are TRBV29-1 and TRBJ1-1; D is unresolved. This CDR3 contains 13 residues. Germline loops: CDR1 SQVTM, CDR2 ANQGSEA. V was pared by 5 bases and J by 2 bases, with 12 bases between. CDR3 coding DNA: TGCAGCGTTAGACGACCGGGTAACACTGAAGCTTTCTTT. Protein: CSVRRPGNTEAFF.

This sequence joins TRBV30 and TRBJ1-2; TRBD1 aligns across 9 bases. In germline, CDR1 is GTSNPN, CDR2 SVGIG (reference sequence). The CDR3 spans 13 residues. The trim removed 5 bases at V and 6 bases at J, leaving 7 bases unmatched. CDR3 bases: TGTGCCTGGGTAGACAGGGGGAGGCATGGCTACACCTTC. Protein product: CAWVDRGRHGYTF. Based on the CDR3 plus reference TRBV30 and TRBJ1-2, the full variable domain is SQTIHQWPATLVQPVGSPLSLECTVEGTSNPNLYWYRQAAGRGLQLLFYSVGIGQISSEVPQNLSASRPQDRQFILSSKKLLLSDSGFYLCAWVDRGRHGYTFGSGTRLTVV.

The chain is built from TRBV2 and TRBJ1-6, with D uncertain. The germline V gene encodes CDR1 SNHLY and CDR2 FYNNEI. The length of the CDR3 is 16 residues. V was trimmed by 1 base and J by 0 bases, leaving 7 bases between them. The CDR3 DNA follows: TGTGCCAGCAGTGAAGGGGCGAGCTCCTATAATTCACCCCTCCACTTT. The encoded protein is CASSEGASSYNSPLHF.

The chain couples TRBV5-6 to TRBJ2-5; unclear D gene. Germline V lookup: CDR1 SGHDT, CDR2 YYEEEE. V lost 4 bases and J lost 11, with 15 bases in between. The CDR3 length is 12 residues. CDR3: CASSTGEVAQYF. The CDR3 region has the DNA TGTGCCAGCAGCACCGGCGAAGTCGCTCAGTACTTC.

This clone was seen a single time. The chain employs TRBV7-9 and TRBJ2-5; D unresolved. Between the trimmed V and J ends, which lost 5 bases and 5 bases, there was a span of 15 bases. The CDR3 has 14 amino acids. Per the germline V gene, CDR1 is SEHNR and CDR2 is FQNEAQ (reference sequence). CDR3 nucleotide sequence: TGTGCCAGCAGCCGGACCCAGGAAGGGGAGACCCAGTACTTC. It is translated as CASSRTQEGETQYF.

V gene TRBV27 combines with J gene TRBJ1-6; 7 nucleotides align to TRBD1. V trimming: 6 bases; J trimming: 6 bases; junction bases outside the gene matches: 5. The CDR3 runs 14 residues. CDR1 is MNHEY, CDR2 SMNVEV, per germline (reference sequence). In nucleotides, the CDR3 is TGTGCCAGCAGGGCGGGACAGATTAATTCACCCCTCCACTTT. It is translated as CASRAGQINSPLHF.

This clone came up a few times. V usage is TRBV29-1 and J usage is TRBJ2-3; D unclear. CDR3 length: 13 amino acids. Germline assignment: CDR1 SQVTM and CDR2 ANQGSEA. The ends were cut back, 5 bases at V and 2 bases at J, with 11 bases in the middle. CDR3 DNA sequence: TGCAGCGTTCCCTACGACTTCACAGATACGCAGTATTTT. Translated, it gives CSVPYDFTDTQYF.

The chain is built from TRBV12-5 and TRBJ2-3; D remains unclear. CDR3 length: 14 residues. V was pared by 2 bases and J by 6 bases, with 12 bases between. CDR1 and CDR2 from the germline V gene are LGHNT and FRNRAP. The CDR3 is CASGLSRIRDTQYF. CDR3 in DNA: TGTGCTAGTGGTTTGTCTAGAATCAGGGATACGCAGTATTTT. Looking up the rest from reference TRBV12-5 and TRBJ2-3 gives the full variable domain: DARVTQTPRHKVTEMGQEVTMRCQPILGHNTVFWYRQTMMQGLELLAYFRNRAPLDDSGMPKDRFSAEMPDATLATLKIQPSEPRDSAVYFCASGLSRIRDTQYFGPGTRLTVL.

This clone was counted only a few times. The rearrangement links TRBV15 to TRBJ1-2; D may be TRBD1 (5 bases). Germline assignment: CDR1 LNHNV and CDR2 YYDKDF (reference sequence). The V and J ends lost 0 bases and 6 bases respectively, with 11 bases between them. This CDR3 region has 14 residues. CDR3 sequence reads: CATSRDRAADGYTF. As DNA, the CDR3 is TGTGCCACCAGCAGAGACAGGGCCGCGGATGGCTACACCTTC.

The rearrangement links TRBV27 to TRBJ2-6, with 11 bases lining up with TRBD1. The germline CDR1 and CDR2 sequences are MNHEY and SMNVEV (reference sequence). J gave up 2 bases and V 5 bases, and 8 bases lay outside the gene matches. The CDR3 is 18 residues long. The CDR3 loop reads CASSQRGTGGPGANVLTF. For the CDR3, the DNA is TGTGCCAGCAGTCAACGTGGGACAGGGGGTCCTGGGGCCAACGTCCTGACTTTC. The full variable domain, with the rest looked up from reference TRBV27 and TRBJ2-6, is EAQVTQNPRYLITVTGKKLTVTCSQNMNHEYMSWYRQDPGLGLRQIYYSMNVEVTDKGDVPEGYKVSRKEKRNFPLILESPSPNQTSLYFCASSQRGTGGPGANVLTFGAGSRLTVL.

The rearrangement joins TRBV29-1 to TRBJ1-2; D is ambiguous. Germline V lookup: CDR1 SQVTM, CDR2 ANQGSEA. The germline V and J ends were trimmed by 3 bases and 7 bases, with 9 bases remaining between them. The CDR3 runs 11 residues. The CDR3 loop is CSVEGSPGYTF. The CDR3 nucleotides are TGCAGCGTTGAGGGGTCCCCTGGCTACACCTTC. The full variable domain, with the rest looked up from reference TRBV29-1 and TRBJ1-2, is SAVISQKPSRDICQRGTSLTIQCQVDSQVTMMFWYRQQPGQSLTLIATANQGSEATYESGFVIDKFPISRPNLTFSTLTVSNMSPEDSSIYLCSVEGSPGYTFGSGTRLTVV.

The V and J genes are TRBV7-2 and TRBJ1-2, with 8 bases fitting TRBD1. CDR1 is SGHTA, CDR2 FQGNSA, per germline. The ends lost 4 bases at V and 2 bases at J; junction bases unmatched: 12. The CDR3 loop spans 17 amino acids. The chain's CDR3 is CASSSDPMTGVNYGYTF. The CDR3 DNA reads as TGTGCCAGCAGCTCCGACCCCATGACAGGGGTGAACTATGGCTACACCTTC.

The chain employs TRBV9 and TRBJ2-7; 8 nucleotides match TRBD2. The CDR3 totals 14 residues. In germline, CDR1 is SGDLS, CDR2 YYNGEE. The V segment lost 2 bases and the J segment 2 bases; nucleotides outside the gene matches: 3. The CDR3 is CASSVSGATYEQYF. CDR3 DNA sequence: TGTGCCAGCAGCGTTAGCGGGGCCACCTACGAGCAGTACTTC. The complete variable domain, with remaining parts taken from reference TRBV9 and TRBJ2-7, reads DSGVTQTPKHLITATGQRVTLRCSPRSGDLSVYWYQQSLDQGLQFLIQYYNGEERAKGNILERFSAQQFPDLHSELNLSSLELGDSALYFCASSVSGATYEQYFGPGTRLTVT.

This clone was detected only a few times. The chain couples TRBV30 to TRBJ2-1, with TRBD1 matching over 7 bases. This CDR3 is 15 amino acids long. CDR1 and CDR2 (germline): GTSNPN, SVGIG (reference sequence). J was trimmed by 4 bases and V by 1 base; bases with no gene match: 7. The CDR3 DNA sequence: TGTGCCTGGAGTGATGGGACAGCACTTTACAATGAGCAGTTCTTC. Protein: CAWSDGTALYNEQFF.

The CDR3 DNA reads as TGTGCCAGTAGTCTCAGGGGGCCTGGCACTGAAGCTTTCTTT. This encodes CASSLRGPGTEAFF. V gene TRBV19 combines with J gene TRBJ1-1; TRBD1 aligns across 8 bases. Germline CDR1 is LNHDA and CDR2 is SQIVND (reference sequence). The CDR3 has 14 amino acids. Trimming removed 5 bases from V and 4 bases from J; junction bases left unmatched: 6.

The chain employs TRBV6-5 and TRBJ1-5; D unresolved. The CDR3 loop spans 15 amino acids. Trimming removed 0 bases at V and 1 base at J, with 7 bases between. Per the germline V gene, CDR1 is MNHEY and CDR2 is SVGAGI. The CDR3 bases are TGTGCCAGCAGTTACTCAGGGATGAGCAATCAGCCCCAGCATTTT. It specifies CASSYSGMSNQPQHF.

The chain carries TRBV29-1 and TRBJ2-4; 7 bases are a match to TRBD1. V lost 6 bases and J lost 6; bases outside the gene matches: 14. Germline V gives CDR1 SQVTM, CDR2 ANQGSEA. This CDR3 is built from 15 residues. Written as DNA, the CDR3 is TGCAGCGTACGACGACAGGGTCGTAGTGGAAACATTCAGTACTTC. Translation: CSVRRQGRSGNIQYF.

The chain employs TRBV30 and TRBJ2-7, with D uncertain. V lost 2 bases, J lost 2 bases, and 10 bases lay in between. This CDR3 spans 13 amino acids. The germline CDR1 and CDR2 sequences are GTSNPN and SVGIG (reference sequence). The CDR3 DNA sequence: TGTGCCTGGAGTTCGCTCTCTCCCTACGAGCAGTACTTC. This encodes CAWSSLSPYEQYF.

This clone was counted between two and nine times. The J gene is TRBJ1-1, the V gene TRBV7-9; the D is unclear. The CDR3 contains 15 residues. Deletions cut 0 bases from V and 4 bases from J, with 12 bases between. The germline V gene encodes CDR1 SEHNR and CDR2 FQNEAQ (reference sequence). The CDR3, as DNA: TGTGCCAGCAGCTTAGCGACCGGTAGGACCACTGAAGCTTTCTTT. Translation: CASSLATGRTTEAFF.

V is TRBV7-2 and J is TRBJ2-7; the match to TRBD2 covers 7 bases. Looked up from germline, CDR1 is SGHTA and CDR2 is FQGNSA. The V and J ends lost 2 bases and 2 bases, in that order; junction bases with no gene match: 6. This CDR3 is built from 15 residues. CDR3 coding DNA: TGTGCCAGCAGCTTAACGACTAGCTTCCCCTACGAGCAGTACTTC. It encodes CASSLTTSFPYEQYF.

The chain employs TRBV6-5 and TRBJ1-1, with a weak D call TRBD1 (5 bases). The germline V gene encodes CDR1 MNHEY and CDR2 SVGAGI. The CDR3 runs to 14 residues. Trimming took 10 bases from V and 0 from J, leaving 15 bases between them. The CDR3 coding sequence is TGTGCCACCACGGGGACCCTACTGAACACTGAAGCTTTCTTT. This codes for CATTGTLLNTEAFF.

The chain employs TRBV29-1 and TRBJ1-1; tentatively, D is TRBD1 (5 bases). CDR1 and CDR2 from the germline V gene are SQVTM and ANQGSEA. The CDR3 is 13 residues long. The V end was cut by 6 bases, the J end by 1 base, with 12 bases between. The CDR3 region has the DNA TGCAGCGTGTGGAGGGGCCAGAACACTGAAGCTTTCTTT. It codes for CSVWRGQNTEAFF.

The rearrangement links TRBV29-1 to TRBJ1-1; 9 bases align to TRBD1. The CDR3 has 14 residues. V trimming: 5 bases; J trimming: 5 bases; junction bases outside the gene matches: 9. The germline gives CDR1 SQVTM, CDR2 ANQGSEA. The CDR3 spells CSVQGMTGGTEAFF. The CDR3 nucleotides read TGCAGCGTTCAAGGGATGACAGGGGGGACTGAAGCTTTCTTT.

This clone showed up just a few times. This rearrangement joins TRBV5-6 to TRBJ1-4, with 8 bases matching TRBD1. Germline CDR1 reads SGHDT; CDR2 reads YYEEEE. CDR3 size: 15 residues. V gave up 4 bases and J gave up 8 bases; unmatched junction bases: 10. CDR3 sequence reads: CASSTTGTGYEKLFF. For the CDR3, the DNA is TGTGCCAGCAGCACCACCGGGACAGGTTACGAAAAACTGTTTTTT.

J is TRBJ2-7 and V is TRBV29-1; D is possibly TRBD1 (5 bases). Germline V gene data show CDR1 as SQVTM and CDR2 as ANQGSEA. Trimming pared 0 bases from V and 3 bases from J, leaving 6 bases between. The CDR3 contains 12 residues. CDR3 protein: CSVEDDSYEQYF. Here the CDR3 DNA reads TGCAGCGTTGAAGATGACAGCTACGAGCAGTACTTC.

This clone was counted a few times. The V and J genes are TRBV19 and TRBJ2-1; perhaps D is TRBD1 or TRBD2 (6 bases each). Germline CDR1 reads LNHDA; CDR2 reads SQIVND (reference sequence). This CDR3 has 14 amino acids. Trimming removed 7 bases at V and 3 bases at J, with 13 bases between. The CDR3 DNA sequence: TGTGCCAGTATGAGAGGGGGGTTCTACAATGAGCAGTTCTTC. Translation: CASMRGGFYNEQFF. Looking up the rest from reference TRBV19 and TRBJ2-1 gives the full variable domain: DGGITQSPKYLFRKEGQNVTLSCEQNLNHDAMYWYRQDPGQGLRLIYYSQIVNDFQKGDIAEGYSVSREKKESFPLTVTSAQKNPTAFYLCASMRGGFYNEQFFGPGTRLTVL.

The CDR3 protein is CASSAIQGRGGYTF. In nucleotides, the CDR3 is TGTGCCAGCAGTGCAATCCAGGGGAGGGGTGGCTACACCTTC. This chain connects TRBV2 to TRBJ1-2; TRBD1 might be the D (6 bases). Trimming pared 4 bases from V and 7 bases from J, leaving 16 bases between. There are 14 residues in the CDR3. Germline CDR1 SNHLY, CDR2 FYNNEI.

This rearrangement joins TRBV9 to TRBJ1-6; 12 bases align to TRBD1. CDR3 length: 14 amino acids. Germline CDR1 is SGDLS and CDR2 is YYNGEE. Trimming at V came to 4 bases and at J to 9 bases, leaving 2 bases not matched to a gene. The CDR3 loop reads CASSPGQGASPLHF. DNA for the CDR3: TGTGCCAGCAGCCCGGGACAGGGGGCTTCACCCCTCCACTTT.